The 20 T cell receptor beta chains below all came from one sample that was sequenced in a study of cytomegalovirus exposure and HLA in healthy donors. The PCR was carried out with 60 Vbeta primers and 13 Jbeta primers. Sequencing was performed with immunoSEQ multiplex PCR; in TCRdb, only in-frame clones are kept and a portion is missing. The data contain around 150,000 clones, approximately 77% of them singletons. The sequenced material came from PBMCs. Receptors originate from a male donor in good health and CMV-seropositive.

The count of this clone is one. The V call is TRBV29-1, the J call TRBJ1-2, with D possibly being TRBD1 (5 bases). Trimming left V 4 bases short and J 4 bases short, with 10 bases between. The CDR3 is made up of 12 amino acids. Germline CDR1 is SQVTM and CDR2 is ANQGSEA. The CDR3 DNA is TGCAGCGTTGCCGGGACTGCCTATGGCTACACCTTC. It yields the protein CSVAGTAYGYTF.

This clone has a single count. The chain uses TRBV7-2 and TRBJ1-6; a weak D match, TRBD1 (5 bases). V shed 1 base and J shed 10 bases, with 14 bases lying between them. This CDR3 has 15 residues. Germline V gene lookup returns CDR1 SGHTA and CDR2 FQGNSA. The chain's CDR3 is CASSLEGRVGSPLHF. For the CDR3, the DNA is TGTGCCAGCAGCTTAGAAGGCAGGGTAGGGTCACCCCTCCACTTT.

CDR3 loop: CASSYDRVGSPLHF. The DNA for the CDR3 is TGTGCCAGCAGTTACGACAGGGTTGGGTCACCCCTCCACTTT. The V and J genes are TRBV5-8 and TRBJ1-6; 7 bases are shared with TRBD1. The CDR3 loop spans 14 amino acids. The V gene's germline CDR1 is SGHTS and CDR2 YDEGEE. V lost 5 bases to trimming and J lost 10 bases; unmatched junction nucleotides: 9. The whole variable domain, filled in from reference TRBV5-8 and TRBJ1-6, reads EAGVTQSPTHLIKTRGQQATLRCSPISGHTSVYWYQQALGLGLQFLLWYDEGEERNRGNFPPRFSGRQFPNYSSELNVNALELEDSALYLCASSYDRVGSPLHFGNGTRLTVT.

The gene calls are TRBV6-6 and TRBJ2-7; D unclear. CDR1 MNHNY and CDR2 SVGAGI come from the germline V gene (reference sequence). Trimming cost V 0 bases and J 1 base, with 7 bases left between them. The CDR3 spans 14 residues. CDR3 DNA: TGTGCCAGCAGTTACTCGGCCAGTTCCTACGAGCAGTACTTC. It yields the protein CASSYSASSYEQYF.

This chain uses TRBV19 with TRBJ1-5; D gene uncertain. Trimming took 4 bases from V and 12 from J, leaving 10 bases between them. The germline CDR1 and CDR2 sequences are LNHDA and SQIVND (reference sequence). The CDR3 has 11 residues. The CDR3 DNA follows: TGTGCCAGTAGTAGGGCCATGGTCCAGCATTTT. Translating gives CASSRAMVQHF.

V and J are TRBV5-1 and TRBJ2-5; perhaps TRBD2 as D (6 bases). V lost 2 bases to trimming and J lost 4 bases, with 15 bases between them. Germline CDR1 reads SGHRS; CDR2 reads YFSETQ. The length of the CDR3 is 15 residues. The CDR3 loop reads CASSLSGGGGETQYF. The CDR3 nucleotides read TGCGCCAGCAGCTTATCCGGGGGAGGCGGAGAGACCCAGTACTTC.

This clone was counted only a few times. This rearrangement joins TRBV6-5 to TRBJ1-1, with D possibly being TRBD1 (6 bases). Trimming left V 6 bases short and J 0 bases short, with 14 bases between. Germline CDR1 reads MNHEY; CDR2 reads SVGAGI. The CDR3 loop spans 15 amino acids. CDR3 sequence reads: CASRGRDTVNTEAFF. CDR3 nucleotides: TGTGCCAGCAGGGGCCGGGACACAGTGAACACTGAAGCTTTCTTT.

This chain uses TRBV10-1 with TRBJ2-1; D is perhaps TRBD2 (6 bases). Germline V gene sequence: CDR1 WNHNN, CDR2 SYGVQD (reference sequence). With 3 bases removed from V and 10 bases from J, the gap between germline ends came to 13 bases. The CDR3 has 13 residues. CDR3 sequence reads: CASSDVAGREQFF. CDR3 coding DNA: TGCGCCAGCAGTGACGTCGCAGGGAGGGAGCAGTTCTTC.

This rearrangement joins TRBV5-4 to TRBJ1-5; maybe TRBD1 (5 bases). Germline CDR1 and CDR2: SGHNT and YYREEE (reference sequence). The germline V and J ends were trimmed by 0 bases and 0 bases, with 10 bases remaining between them. The CDR3 runs 16 residues. The CDR3 here is CASSLGGAYSNQPQHF. Written as DNA, the CDR3 is TGTGCCAGCAGCTTGGGCGGGGCGTATAGCAATCAGCCCCAGCATTTT.

The rearrangement links TRBV6-5 to TRBJ2-7; 9 bases match TRBD1. The V segment lost 5 bases and the J segment 4 bases; nucleotides outside the gene matches: 6. The length of the CDR3 is 14 residues. CDR1 and CDR2 from the germline V gene are MNHEY and SVGAGI. This chain's CDR3 is CASSTLGQGYEQYF. The CDR3 DNA reads as TGTGCCAGCAGTACTCTGGGACAGGGATACGAGCAGTACTTC.

The genes are TRBV7-9 and TRBJ2-7, with 7 bases identical to TRBD1. Trimming took 5 bases from V and 5 from J; bases not matched to a gene: 6. This CDR3 contains 13 residues. CDR1 and CDR2 from the germline V gene are SEHNR and FQNEAQ (reference sequence). CDR3 amino acids: CASSHDRVDEQYF. In DNA form, the CDR3 reads TGTGCCAGCAGCCACGACAGGGTAGACGAGCAGTACTTC.

The rearrangement uses TRBV18 and TRBJ1-1, with D possibly being TRBD1 (5 bases). This CDR3 region has 13 residues. CDR1 and CDR2 from the germline V gene are KGHSH and LQKENI. The germline V and J ends were trimmed by 2 bases and 5 bases, with 9 bases remaining between them. The CDR3 DNA is TGTGCCAGCTCACCAGTGGGGCGAACTGAAGCTTTCTTT. Its translation is CASSPVGRTEAFF.

The chain couples TRBV15 to TRBJ1-1, with TRBD1 as a possible D gene (6 bases). The length of the CDR3 is 15 residues. V lost 4 bases, J lost 6 bases, and 18 bases lay in between. Germline V lookup: CDR1 LNHNV, CDR2 YYDKDF (reference sequence). The CDR3 loop is CATSTPSGTNSEAFF. CDR3 in DNA: TGTGCCACCAGCACCCCATCCGGGACAAACTCTGAAGCTTTCTTT.

The chain is built from TRBV5-6 and TRBJ2-2, with 10 bases lining up with TRBD2. Germline CDR1 is SGHDT and CDR2 is YYEEEE. The J segment lost 6 bases and the V segment lost 2 bases, leaving 4 bases of the junction unmatched. CDR3 length equals 15 residues. The CDR3 nucleotides read TGTGCCAGCAGCTTAGCGGGGGGGCCGCCCGGGGAGCTGTTTTTT. Amino acid sequence: CASSLAGGPPGELFF.

The rearrangement uses TRBV7-9 and TRBJ1-2; 8 nucleotides match TRBD1. The CDR3 extends over 16 amino acids. The germline V gene has CDR1 SEHNR and CDR2 FQNEAQ (reference sequence). Losses at the gene ends were 1 base for V and 8 bases for J; bases not matched to a gene: 12. The CDR3 nucleotides are TGTGCCAGCAGCTTAGGTTGGACAGGGCCTTCCCGGGGCTACACCTTC. This encodes CASSLGWTGPSRGYTF.

This chain links TRBV13 with TRBJ2-1, with 14 positions matching TRBD2. CDR3 length: 14 amino acids. Per the germline V gene, CDR1 is PRHDT and CDR2 is FYEKMQ (reference sequence). The J segment lost 12 bases and the V segment lost 5 bases, leaving 6 bases of the junction unmatched. The CDR3 sequence: CASSQGLAGVAQFF. In DNA form, the CDR3 reads TGTGCCAGCAGCCAGGGACTAGCGGGGGTGGCGCAGTTCTTC.

The genes are TRBV5-8 and TRBJ1-5; D is ambiguous. The CDR3 contains 19 residues. Germline V CDR1 and CDR2: SGHTS, YDEGEE. V lost 2 bases to trimming and J lost 0 bases, with 21 bases between them. Here the CDR3 reads CASSLEDSNYNYSNQPQHF. The CDR3 DNA reads TGTGCCAGCAGCTTAGAAGATTCCAACTACAATTATAGCAATCAGCCCCAGCATTTT.

V gene TRBV30 combines with J gene TRBJ2-5; TRBD1 agrees at 7 bases. CDR3 length: 13 amino acids. Trimming at V came to 5 bases and at J to 5 bases, leaving 8 bases not matched to a gene. Germline CDR1 reads GTSNPN; CDR2 reads SVGIG (reference sequence). The DNA of the CDR3 is TGTGCCTGGGAAAGGGGGCGGCAGGAGACCCAGTACTTC. This encodes CAWERGRQETQYF.

The rearrangement links TRBV7-9 to TRBJ2-1; D gene unclear. Germline CDR1 SEHNR, CDR2 FQNEAQ (reference sequence). Trimming left V 7 bases short and J 10 bases short, with 17 bases between. This CDR3 contains 13 residues. DNA of the CDR3: TGTGCCAGCACCGAGTCACCAAGCCGGGAGCAGTTCTTC. Translated, it gives CASTESPSREQFF.

CDR3 loop: CASSGWGGNTEAFF. CDR3 nucleotide sequence: TGTGCCAGCAGCGGCTGGGGGGGGAACACTGAAGCTTTCTTT. The chain couples TRBV9 to TRBJ1-1; tentative D call: TRBD1 (5 bases). CDR1 SGDLS and CDR2 YYNGEE come from the germline V gene. CDR3 length: 14 amino acids. Trimming pared 3 bases from V and 1 base from J, leaving 10 bases between.